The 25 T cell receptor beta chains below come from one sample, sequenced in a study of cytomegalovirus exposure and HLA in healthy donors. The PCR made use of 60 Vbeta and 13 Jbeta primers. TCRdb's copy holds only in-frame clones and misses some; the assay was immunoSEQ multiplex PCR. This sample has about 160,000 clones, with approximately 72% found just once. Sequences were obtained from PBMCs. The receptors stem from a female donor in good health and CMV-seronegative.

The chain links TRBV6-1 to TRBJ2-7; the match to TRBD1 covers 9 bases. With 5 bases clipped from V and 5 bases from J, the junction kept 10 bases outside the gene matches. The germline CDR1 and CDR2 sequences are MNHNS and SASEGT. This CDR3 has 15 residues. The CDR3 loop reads CASSSAGTGRHEQYF. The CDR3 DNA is TGTGCCAGCAGTTCCGCCGGGACAGGGAGGCACGAGCAGTACTTC.

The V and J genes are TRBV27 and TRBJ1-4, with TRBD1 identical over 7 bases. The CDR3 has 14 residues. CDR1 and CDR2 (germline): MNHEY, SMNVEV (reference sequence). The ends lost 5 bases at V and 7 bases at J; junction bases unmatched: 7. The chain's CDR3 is CASSDRVKGEKLFF. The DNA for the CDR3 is TGTGCCAGCAGTGACAGGGTAAAGGGTGAAAAACTGTTTTTT.

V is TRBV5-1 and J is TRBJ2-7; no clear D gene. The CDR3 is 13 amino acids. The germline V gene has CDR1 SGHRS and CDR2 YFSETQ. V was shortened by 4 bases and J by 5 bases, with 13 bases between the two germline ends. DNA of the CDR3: TGCGCCAGCAGCCCAAGGCCGGAGAACGAGCAGTACTTC. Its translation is CASSPRPENEQYF.

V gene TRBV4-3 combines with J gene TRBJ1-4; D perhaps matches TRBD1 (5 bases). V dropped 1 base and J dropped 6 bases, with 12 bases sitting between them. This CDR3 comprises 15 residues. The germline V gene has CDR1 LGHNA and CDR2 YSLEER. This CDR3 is CASSQAPGGYEKLFF. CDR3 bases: TGCGCCAGCAGCCAAGCCCCGGGGGGTTATGAAAAACTGTTTTTT.

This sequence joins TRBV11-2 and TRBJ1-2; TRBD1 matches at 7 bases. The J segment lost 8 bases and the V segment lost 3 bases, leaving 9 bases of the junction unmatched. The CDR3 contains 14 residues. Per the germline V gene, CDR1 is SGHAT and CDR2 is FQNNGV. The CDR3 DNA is TGTGCCAGCAGCTTCCCTGACAGGGACGAAGGCTACACCTTC. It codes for CASSFPDRDEGYTF.

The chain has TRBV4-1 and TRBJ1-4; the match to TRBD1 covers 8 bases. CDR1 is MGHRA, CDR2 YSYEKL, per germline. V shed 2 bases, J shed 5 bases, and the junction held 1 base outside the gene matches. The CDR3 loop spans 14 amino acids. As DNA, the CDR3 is TGCGCCAGCAGCCAAACAGGGGGGAATGAAAAACTGTTTTTT. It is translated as CASSQTGGNEKLFF.

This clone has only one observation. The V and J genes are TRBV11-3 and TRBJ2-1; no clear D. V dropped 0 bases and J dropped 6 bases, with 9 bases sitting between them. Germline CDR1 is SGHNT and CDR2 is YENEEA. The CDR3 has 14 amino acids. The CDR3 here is CASSLEGVSNEQFF. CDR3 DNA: TGTGCCAGCAGCTTAGAAGGAGTATCCAATGAGCAGTTCTTC.

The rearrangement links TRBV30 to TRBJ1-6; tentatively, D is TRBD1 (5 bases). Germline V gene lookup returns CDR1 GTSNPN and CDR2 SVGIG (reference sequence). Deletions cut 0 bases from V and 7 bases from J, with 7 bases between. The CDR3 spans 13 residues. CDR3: CAWSVGANSPLHF. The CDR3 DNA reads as TGTGCCTGGAGTGTAGGGGCGAATTCACCCCTCCACTTT.

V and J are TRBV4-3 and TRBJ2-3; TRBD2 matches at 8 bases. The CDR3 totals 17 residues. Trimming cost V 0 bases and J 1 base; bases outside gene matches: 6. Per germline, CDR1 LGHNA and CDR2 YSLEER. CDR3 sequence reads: CASSQDVSGGGTDTQYF. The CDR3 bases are TGCGCCAGCAGCCAAGATGTAAGCGGGGGAGGCACAGATACGCAGTATTTT.

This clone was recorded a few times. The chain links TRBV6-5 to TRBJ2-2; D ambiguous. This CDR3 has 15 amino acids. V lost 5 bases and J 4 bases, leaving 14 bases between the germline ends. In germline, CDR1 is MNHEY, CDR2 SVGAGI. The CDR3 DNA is TGTGCCAGCAGTCAACACTTTGGCGGCACCGGGGAGCTGTTTTTT. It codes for CASSQHFGGTGELFF.

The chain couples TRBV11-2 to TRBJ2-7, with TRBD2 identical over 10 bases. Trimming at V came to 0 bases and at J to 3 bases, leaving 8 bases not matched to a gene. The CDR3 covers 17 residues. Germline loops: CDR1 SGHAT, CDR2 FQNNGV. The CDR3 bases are TGTGCCAGCAGCTTAGATCCTAGCGGGAGAGTGGGCTACGAGCAGTACTTC. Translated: CASSLDPSGRVGYEQYF.

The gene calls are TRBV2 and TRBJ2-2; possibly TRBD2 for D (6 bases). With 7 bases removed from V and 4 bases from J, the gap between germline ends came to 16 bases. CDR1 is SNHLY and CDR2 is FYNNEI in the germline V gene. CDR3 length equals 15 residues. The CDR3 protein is CASNVGQGGTGELFF. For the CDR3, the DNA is TGTGCCAGCAATGTTGGGCAGGGAGGCACCGGGGAGCTGTTTTTT.

CDR3 loop: CASRHRATDTQYF. The CDR3 DNA is TGTGCCAGCCGCCACAGGGCCACAGATACGCAGTATTTT. The rearrangement joins TRBV7-2 to TRBJ2-3; a weak D match, TRBD1 (6 bases). CDR3 length: 13 residues. Trimming took 8 bases from V and 2 from J, leaving 11 bases between them. Germline V gene sequence: CDR1 SGHTA, CDR2 FQGNSA.

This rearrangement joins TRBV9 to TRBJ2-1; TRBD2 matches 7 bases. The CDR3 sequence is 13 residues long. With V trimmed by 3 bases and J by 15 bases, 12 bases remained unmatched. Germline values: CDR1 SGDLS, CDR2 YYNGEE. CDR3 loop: CASSENPGGVPFF. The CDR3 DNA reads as TGTGCCAGCAGCGAAAATCCGGGGGGAGTTCCGTTCTTC.

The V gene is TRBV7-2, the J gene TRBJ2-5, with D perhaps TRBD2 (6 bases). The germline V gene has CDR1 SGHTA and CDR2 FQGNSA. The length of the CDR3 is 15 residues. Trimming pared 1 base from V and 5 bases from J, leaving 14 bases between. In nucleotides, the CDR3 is TGTGCCAGCAGCTTAGATGGGCTAGCGTGGGAGACCCAGTACTTC. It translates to CASSLDGLAWETQYF.

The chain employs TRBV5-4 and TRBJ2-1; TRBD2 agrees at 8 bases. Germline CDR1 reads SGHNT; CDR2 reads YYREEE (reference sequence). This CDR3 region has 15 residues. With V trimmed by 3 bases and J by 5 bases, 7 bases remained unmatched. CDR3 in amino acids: CASSSWGSGDNEQFF. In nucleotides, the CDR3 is TGTGCCAGCAGCTCCTGGGGTAGCGGGGACAATGAGCAGTTCTTC.

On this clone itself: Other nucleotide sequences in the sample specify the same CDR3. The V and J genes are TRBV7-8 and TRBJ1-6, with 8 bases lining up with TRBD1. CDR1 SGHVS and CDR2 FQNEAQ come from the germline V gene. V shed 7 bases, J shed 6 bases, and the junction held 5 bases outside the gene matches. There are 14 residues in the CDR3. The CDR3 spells CASTLGQGNSPLHF. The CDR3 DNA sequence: TGTGCCAGCACCCTCGGACAGGGTAATTCACCCCTCCACTTT.

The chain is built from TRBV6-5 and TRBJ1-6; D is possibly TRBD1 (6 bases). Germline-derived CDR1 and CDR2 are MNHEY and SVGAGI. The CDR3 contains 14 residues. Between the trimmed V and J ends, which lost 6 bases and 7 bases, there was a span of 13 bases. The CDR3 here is CASRSTGRNSPLHF. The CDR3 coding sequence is TGTGCCAGCAGGTCGACAGGACGCAATTCACCCCTCCACTTT.

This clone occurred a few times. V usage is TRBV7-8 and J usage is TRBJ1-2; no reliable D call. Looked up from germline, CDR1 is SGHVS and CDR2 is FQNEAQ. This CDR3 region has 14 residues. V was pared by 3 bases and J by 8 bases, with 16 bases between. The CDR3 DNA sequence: TGTGCCAGCAGCTTCGAGGCTTCCACGGGGGGCTACACCTTC. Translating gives CASSFEASTGGYTF.

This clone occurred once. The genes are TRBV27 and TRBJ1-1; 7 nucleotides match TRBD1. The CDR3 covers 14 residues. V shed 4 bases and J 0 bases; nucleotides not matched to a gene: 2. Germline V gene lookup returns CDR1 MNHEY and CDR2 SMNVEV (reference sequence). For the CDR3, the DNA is TGTGCCAGCAGTTACGACAGGGTGAACACTGAAGCTTTCTTT. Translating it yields CASSYDRVNTEAFF.

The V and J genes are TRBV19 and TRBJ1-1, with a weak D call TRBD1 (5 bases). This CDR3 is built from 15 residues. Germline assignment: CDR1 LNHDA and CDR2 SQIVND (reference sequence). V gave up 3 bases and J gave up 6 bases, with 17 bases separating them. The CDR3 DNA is TGTGCCAGTAGTATCCCGTGGGGCCCAGGACCTGAAGCTTTCTTT. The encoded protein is CASSIPWGPGPEAFF.

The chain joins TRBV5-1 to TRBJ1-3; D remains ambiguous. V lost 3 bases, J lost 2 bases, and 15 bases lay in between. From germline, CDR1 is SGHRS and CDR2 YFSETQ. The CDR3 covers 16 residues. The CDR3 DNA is TGCGCCAGCAGCTCAAGAACTAGGGAAACTGGAAACACCATATATTTT. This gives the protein CASSSRTRETGNTIYF. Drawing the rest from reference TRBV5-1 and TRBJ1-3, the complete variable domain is KAGVTQTPRYLIKTRGQQVTLSCSPISGHRSVSWYQQTPGQGLQFLFEYFSETQRNKGNFPGRFSGRQFSNSRSEMNVSTLELGDSALYLCASSSRTRETGNTIYFGEGSWLTVV.

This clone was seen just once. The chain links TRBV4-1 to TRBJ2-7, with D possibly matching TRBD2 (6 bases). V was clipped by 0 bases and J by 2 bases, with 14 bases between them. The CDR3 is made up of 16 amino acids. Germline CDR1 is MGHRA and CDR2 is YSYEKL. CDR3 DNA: TGCGCCAGCAGCCAAGAGGCTAGCGTGGCCGCCTACGAGCAGTACTTC. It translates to CASSQEASVAAYEQYF.

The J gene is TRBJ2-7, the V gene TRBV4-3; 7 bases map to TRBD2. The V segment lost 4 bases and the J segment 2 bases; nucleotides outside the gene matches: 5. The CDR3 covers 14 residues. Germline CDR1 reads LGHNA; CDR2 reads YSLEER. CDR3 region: CASSRQRGPYEQYF. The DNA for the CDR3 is TGCGCCAGCAGCCGCCAGCGGGGTCCCTACGAGCAGTACTTC.

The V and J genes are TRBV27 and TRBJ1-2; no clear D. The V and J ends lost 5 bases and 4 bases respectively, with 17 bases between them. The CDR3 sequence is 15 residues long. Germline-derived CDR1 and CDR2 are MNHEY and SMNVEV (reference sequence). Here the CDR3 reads CASSPAEGYSYGYTF. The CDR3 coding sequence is TGTGCCAGCAGTCCTGCCGAGGGCTATTCCTATGGCTACACCTTC.